The 30 T cell receptor beta chains below all came from one sample that was sequenced in a study of molecular identifiers for immune sequencing clone quantification. TCRdb ran MiXCR on the PCR reads and lists one entry per CDR3 protein. The sample contains some 8,500 distinct CDR3 sequences, about 15% of which appear only once. The sequencing input was naive CD8+ T cells from blood, with Jurkat cell RNA spiked in. Noted subset: FACS-sorted CD8+CD4-CCR7+CD45RA+ naive T cells. The source is a human donor in good health. Some libraries in this study had Jurkat cell RNA spiked in.

Within the sample, this clonotype is medium-sized. V usage is TRBV7-9 and J usage is TRBJ1-1; unclear D gene. Trimming stripped 3 bases from V and 2 bases from J, with 10 bases between. Germline V CDR1 and CDR2: SEHNR, FQNEAQ (reference sequence). This CDR3 has 14 amino acids. DNA for the CDR3: TGTGCCAGCAGCTTTATCGGGGTTAACACTGAAGCTTTCTTT. Translating gives CASSFIGVNTEAFF.

Comments on this clonotype: A much larger clone lies one base from this, so it may be a read error. This CDR3 is CASSMDADNQPQHF. In nucleotides, the CDR3 is TGTGCCAGCAGTATGGACGCAGATAATCAGCCCCAGCATTTT. The chain recombines TRBV12-3 or TRBV12-4 with TRBJ1-5; no firm D call. The V gene lost 5 bases and the J gene lost 4 bases, with 12 bases spanning the gap. This CDR3 has 14 amino acids.

The chain uses TRBV14 and TRBJ2-7, with TRBD1 identical over 9 bases. Looked up from germline, CDR1 is SGHDN and CDR2 is FVKESK. There are 13 residues in the CDR3. V shed 5 bases, J shed 5 bases, and the junction held 4 bases outside the gene matches. The CDR3 reads CASSWTGVHEQYF. The DNA for the CDR3 is TGTGCCAGCAGCTGGACAGGGGTCCACGAGCAGTACTTC.

This clonotype was seen repeatedly, ten times or more. The CDR3 DNA reads TGTGCCAGCAGCTCCGACTGGAGCTCCTACAATGAGCAGTTCTTC. As protein: CASSSDWSSYNEQFF. The chain carries TRBV7-9 and TRBJ2-1; D not resolved. CDR3 length: 15 amino acids. Germline CDR1 and CDR2: SEHNR and FQNEAQ (reference sequence). Deletions cut 4 bases from V and 0 bases from J, with 10 bases between.

This clonotype has ten or more counts. The chain links TRBV7-6 to TRBJ2-3, with D maybe TRBD2 (5 bases). The CDR3 consists of 16 residues. V lost 5 bases, J lost 5 bases, and 20 bases lay in between. Per the germline V gene, CDR1 is SGHVS and CDR2 is FNYEAQ. The CDR3 reads CASSATRGTRIDTQYF. The CDR3 DNA reads TGTGCCAGCAGCGCAACTAGAGGTACTCGAATAGATACGCAGTATTTT.

This clonotype showed up just a few times. The gene calls are TRBV4-3 and TRBJ2-5, with no clear D. Trimming removed 1 base at V and 1 base at J, with 13 bases between. CDR3 length: 16 amino acids. Looked up from germline, CDR1 is LGHNA and CDR2 is YSLEER. CDR3 DNA: TGCGCCAGCAGCCAAGGCATGTTAAGTCCCCAAGAGACCCAGTACTTC. It encodes CASSQGMLSPQETQYF.

This clonotype was detected many times. V is TRBV7-3 and J is TRBJ2-1, with 9 bases fitting TRBD2. CDR1 is SGHTA and CDR2 is FQGTGA in the germline V gene. The CDR3 extends over 16 amino acids. V shed 3 bases, J shed 6 bases, and the junction held 9 bases outside the gene matches. The CDR3 spells CASSFLAGGLSNEQFF. The CDR3, as DNA: TGTGCCAGCAGCTTCCTGGCGGGAGGGCTCTCCAATGAGCAGTTCTTC.

Remarks on this clonotype: At one boundary the junction diverges from the germline segment, which might be a read error. The V and J genes are TRBV7-8 and TRBJ1-3; D is undetermined. CDR1 and CDR2 (germline): SGHVS, FQNEAQ. This CDR3 region has 15 residues. In nucleotides, the CDR3 is TGTGCCAGCAGCTTAGGCGTGGGGTTAAGAAACACCATGTATTTT. It yields the protein CASSLGVGLRNTMYF. The whole variable domain, remainder taken from reference TRBV7-8 and TRBJ1-3, is GAGVSQSPRYKVAKRGQDVALRCDPISGHVSLFWYQQALGQGPEFLTYFQNEAQLDKSGLPSDRFFAERPEGSVSTLKIQRTQQEDSAVYLCASSLGVGLRNTMYFGEGSWLTVV.

By share, this clonotype counts as medium-sized (0.01 to 0.1%). The DNA for the CDR3 is TGTGCCAGCAGTTCTATAAGACAGGGGGCACGGTACGAGCAGTACTTC. Encoded protein: CASSSIRQGARYEQYF. The genes are TRBV28 and TRBJ2-7, with 10 bases aligning to TRBD1. Germline V gene lookup returns CDR1 MDHEN and CDR2 SYDVKM. Losses at the gene ends were 4 bases for V and 4 bases for J; bases not matched to a gene: 10. The CDR3 covers 16 residues.

In its sample, this clonotype was seen many times. The chain employs TRBV2 and TRBJ2-1; possible D gene TRBD1, 6 bases. This CDR3 is 17 amino acids long. Germline V gene lookup returns CDR1 SNHLY and CDR2 FYNNEI. V was pared by 8 bases and J by 0 bases, with 20 bases between. The CDR3 loop reads CASEAGDILSSYNEQFF. The CDR3 nucleotides read TGTGCCAGCGAAGCAGGGGACATCCTAAGCTCCTACAATGAGCAGTTCTTC.

This clonotype was seen repeatedly, ten times or more. This chain uses TRBV4-3 with TRBJ2-7; TRBD1 matches 8 bases. The V gene's germline CDR1 is LGHNA and CDR2 YSLEER. Trimming at V came to 5 bases and at J to 5 bases, leaving 5 bases not matched to a gene. CDR3 length: 13 residues. CDR3 amino acids: CASSSDRAHEQYF. The CDR3 region has the DNA TGCGCCAGCAGCTCGGACAGGGCCCACGAGCAGTACTTC.

This clonotype is classed as medium-sized. The V and J genes are TRBV28 and TRBJ1-5; D possibly corresponds to TRBD1 (5 bases). The CDR3 contains 15 residues. Trimming pared 6 bases from V and 1 base from J, leaving 13 bases between. Germline V gene lookup returns CDR1 MDHEN and CDR2 SYDVKM. Here the CDR3 DNA reads TGTGCCAGCAGCCGCGTAGGGGCCAGCAATCAGCCCCAGCATTTT. Translated, it gives CASSRVGASNQPQHF.

In this sample, this clonotype turned up a few times. The CDR3 protein is CSVDGLSYNEQFF. DNA of the CDR3: TGCAGCGTTGATGGGCTCTCCTACAATGAGCAGTTCTTC. The gene calls are TRBV29-1 and TRBJ2-1; D is ambiguous. CDR3 length equals 13 residues. The V gene lost 3 bases and the J gene lost 0 bases, with 6 bases spanning the gap. Germline V gene sequence: CDR1 SQVTM, CDR2 ANQGSEA.

By proportion, this clonotype is medium-sized (0.01 to 0.1%). The chain carries TRBV18 and TRBJ2-3, with unresolved D. Looked up from germline, CDR1 is KGHSH and CDR2 is LQKENI. The CDR3 is 14 residues long. V dropped 0 bases and J dropped 6 bases, with 10 bases sitting between them. The CDR3 here is CASSPPRTVDTQYF. The CDR3, as DNA: TGTGCCAGCTCACCACCCAGGACGGTTGATACGCAGTATTTT.

By share of the sample, this clonotype is medium-sized. The chain carries TRBV6-2 or TRBV6-3 and TRBJ2-1; perhaps D is TRBD1 or TRBD2 (5 bases each). The CDR3 sequence is 11 residues long. V was trimmed by 2 bases and J by 9 bases, leaving 5 bases between them. The germline V gene has CDR1 MNHEY and CDR2 SVGEGT. The CDR3 DNA reads TGTGCCAGCAGTTACGGGGGTGAGCAGTTCTTC. Its translation: CASSYGGEQFF.

This clonotype came up many times. The chain has TRBV5-6 and TRBJ2-7, with unresolved D. Germline V CDR1 and CDR2: SGHDT, YYEEEE. This CDR3 is 15 amino acids long. V lost 0 bases to trimming and J lost 2 bases, with 12 bases between them. The CDR3 bases are TGTGCCAGCAGCTTGGGGTGGCGCTCCGCCTACGAGCAGTACTTC. This encodes CASSLGWRSAYEQYF.

This clonotype has just a few counts. At one end the junction does not follow the germline gene, possibly because of a read error. The chain couples TRBV7-3 to TRBJ2-1; D is undetermined. The CDR3 spans 11 residues. Germline loops: CDR1 SGHTA, CDR2 FQGTGA. The CDR3 reads CASSSNNEQFF. The CDR3 DNA is TGTGCCAGCAGCTCCAACAATGAGCAGTTCTTC.

This clonotype was seen ten or more times. This rearrangement joins TRBV27 to TRBJ1-6; 7 bases align to TRBD1. Germline V gene lookup returns CDR1 MNHEY and CDR2 SMNVEV (reference sequence). Losses at the gene ends were 6 bases for V and 4 bases for J; bases not matched to a gene: 9. The CDR3 runs to 16 residues. DNA of the CDR3: TGTGCCAGCAGAACCGGGACAGTTGGTTATAATTCACCCCTCCACTTT. It specifies CASRTGTVGYNSPLHF.

The chain employs TRBV5-1 and TRBJ2-1; the match to TRBD2 covers 7 bases. This CDR3 has 14 amino acids. J gave up 2 bases and V 7 bases, and 6 bases lay outside the gene matches. In germline, CDR1 is SGHRS, CDR2 YFSETQ. The CDR3 nucleotides are TGCGCCAGCGGCTCTAGCGGCACCTACAATGAGCAGTTCTTC. Amino acid sequence: CASGSSGTYNEQFF.

This clonotype was seen a handful of times. The genes are TRBV9 and TRBJ1-3; D may be TRBD1 (6 bases). The ends were cut back, 3 bases at V and 2 bases at J, with 12 bases in the middle. CDR3 length equals 15 residues. Per germline, CDR1 SGDLS and CDR2 YYNGEE. CDR3 region: CASSDPGGPGNTIYF. CDR3 DNA sequence: TGTGCCAGCAGCGACCCCGGGGGCCCTGGAAACACCATATATTTT. Full variable domain (outside the CDR3, taken from reference TRBV9 and TRBJ1-3): DSGVTQTPKHLITATGQRVTLRCSPRSGDLSVYWYQQSLDQGLQFLIQYYNGEERAKGNILERFSAQQFPDLHSELNLSSLELGDSALYFCASSDPGGPGNTIYFGEGSWLTVV.

This clonotype is deemed medium-sized. The chain links TRBV4-1 to TRBJ1-1; perhaps TRBD1 as D (5 bases). Trimming left V 0 bases short and J 6 bases short, with 20 bases between. The CDR3 sequence is 17 residues long. CDR1 is MGHRA and CDR2 is YSYEKL in the germline V gene. CDR3 sequence: CASSQDPLAPGRSEAFF. Here the CDR3 DNA reads TGCGCCAGCAGCCAAGATCCCCTGGCACCGGGGCGGTCTGAAGCTTTCTTT.

The V gene is TRBV14, the J gene TRBJ1-6; D remains ambiguous. Deletions cut 1 base from V and 9 bases from J, with 16 bases between. This CDR3 comprises 16 residues. CDR1 and CDR2 from the germline V gene are SGHDN and FVKESK. The CDR3: CASSQGRNLGGSPLHF. CDR3 nucleotides: TGTGCCAGCAGCCAAGGAAGGAATCTGGGTGGTTCACCCCTCCACTTT. Looking up the rest from reference TRBV14 and TRBJ1-6 gives the full variable domain: EAGVTQFPSHSVIEKGQTVTLRCDPISGHDNLYWYRRVMGKEIKFLLHFVKESKQDESGMPNNRFLAERTGGTYSTLKVQPAELEDSGVYFCASSQGRNLGGSPLHFGNGTRLTVT.

Comments on this clonotype: This sequence may be a read error, since a much larger clone differs from it by one base. The V call is TRBV13, the J call TRBJ2-7; tentative D call: TRBD2 (5 bases). There are 14 residues in the CDR3. Trimming took 0 bases from V and 6 from J, leaving 12 bases between them. Germline loops: CDR1 PRHDT, CDR2 FYEKMQ (reference sequence). CDR3 region: CASSLGDGSCEQYF. CDR3 DNA sequence: TGTGCCAGCAGCTTAGGGGATGGGAGCTGCGAGCAGTACTTC.

As concerns this clonotype: A much more abundant neighbour one base away suggests this may be a read error. The rearrangement uses TRBV5-3 and TRBJ2-5, with TRBD2 matching 7 bases. TRBV5-3 is identified as an open reading frame with a role that is uncertain. The CDR3 is made up of 14 amino acids. Here the CDR3 reads CASSLWTSIESQYF. In DNA form, the CDR3 reads TGTGCCAGCAGCCTATGGACTAGTATAGAGAGCCAGTACTTC.

Within the sample, this clonotype is medium-sized. This chain uses TRBV5-5 with TRBJ2-4; D is undetermined. This CDR3 has 16 amino acids. From germline, CDR1 is SGHKS and CDR2 YYEKEE (reference sequence). Trimming took off 0 bases at V and 0 bases at J, with 10 bases between the two ends. This CDR3 is CASSLGQTIAKNIQYF. As DNA, the CDR3 is TGTGCCAGCAGCTTGGGGCAGACGATAGCCAAAAACATTCAGTACTTC.

This clonotype is judged medium-sized (0.01 to 0.1%). The rearrangement uses TRBV7-9 and TRBJ2-3, with D possibly being TRBD1 or TRBD2 (5 bases each). Germline V gives CDR1 SEHNR, CDR2 FQNEAQ (reference sequence). The CDR3 is 15 amino acids. V was shortened by 1 base and J by 2 bases, with 10 bases between the two germline ends. The CDR3 is CASSLDTGLTDTQYF. Written as DNA, the CDR3 is TGTGCCAGCAGCTTAGATACAGGACTCACAGATACGCAGTATTTT. Full variable domain (missing parts from reference TRBV7-9 and TRBJ2-3): DTGVSQNPRHKITKRGQNVTFRCDPISEHNRLYWYRQTLGQGPEFLTYFQNEAQLEKSRLLSDRFSAERPKGSFSTLEIQRTEQGDSAMYLCASSLDTGLTDTQYFGPGTRLTVL.

This clonotype came up many times. The chain links TRBV27 to TRBJ1-1, with 7 positions matching TRBD1. Germline V gene sequence: CDR1 MNHEY, CDR2 SMNVEV (reference sequence). V was pared by 5 bases and J by 4 bases, with 7 bases of the junction left unmatched. The CDR3 runs to 14 residues. CDR3 protein: CASSPQGWGTEAFF. The CDR3 nucleotides read TGTGCCAGCAGTCCACAGGGGTGGGGCACTGAAGCTTTCTTT.

This clonotype was counted ten times or more. This chain joins TRBV7-9 and TRBJ1-2; D is unclear. The V and J ends lost 5 bases and 6 bases respectively, with 7 bases between them. There are 11 residues in the CDR3. The V gene's germline CDR1 is SEHNR and CDR2 FQNEAQ (reference sequence). The CDR3 loop reads CASSQIHGYTF. CDR3 coding DNA: TGTGCCAGCAGCCAAATTCATGGCTACACCTTC.

V gene TRBV27 combines with J gene TRBJ2-7; TRBD1 aligns across 9 bases. The ends lost 2 bases at V and 6 bases at J; junction bases unmatched: 8. Looked up from germline, CDR1 is MNHEY and CDR2 is SMNVEV (reference sequence). The CDR3 runs to 15 residues. The CDR3 reads CASSLMTGGLGEQYF. The CDR3 nucleotides read TGTGCCAGCAGTTTAATGACAGGGGGTTTGGGCGAGCAGTACTTC.

This clonotype was counted many times. The chain combines TRBV7-9 with TRBJ2-3; maybe TRBD1 (5 bases). The CDR3 spans 14 residues. Germline V gene data show CDR1 as SEHNR and CDR2 as FQNEAQ (reference sequence). The V end was cut by 5 bases, the J end by 5 bases, with 14 bases between. In DNA, the CDR3 is TGTGCCAGCAGCCGTGACAGCAAAATAGATACGCAGTATTTT. Its protein is CASSRDSKIDTQYF.